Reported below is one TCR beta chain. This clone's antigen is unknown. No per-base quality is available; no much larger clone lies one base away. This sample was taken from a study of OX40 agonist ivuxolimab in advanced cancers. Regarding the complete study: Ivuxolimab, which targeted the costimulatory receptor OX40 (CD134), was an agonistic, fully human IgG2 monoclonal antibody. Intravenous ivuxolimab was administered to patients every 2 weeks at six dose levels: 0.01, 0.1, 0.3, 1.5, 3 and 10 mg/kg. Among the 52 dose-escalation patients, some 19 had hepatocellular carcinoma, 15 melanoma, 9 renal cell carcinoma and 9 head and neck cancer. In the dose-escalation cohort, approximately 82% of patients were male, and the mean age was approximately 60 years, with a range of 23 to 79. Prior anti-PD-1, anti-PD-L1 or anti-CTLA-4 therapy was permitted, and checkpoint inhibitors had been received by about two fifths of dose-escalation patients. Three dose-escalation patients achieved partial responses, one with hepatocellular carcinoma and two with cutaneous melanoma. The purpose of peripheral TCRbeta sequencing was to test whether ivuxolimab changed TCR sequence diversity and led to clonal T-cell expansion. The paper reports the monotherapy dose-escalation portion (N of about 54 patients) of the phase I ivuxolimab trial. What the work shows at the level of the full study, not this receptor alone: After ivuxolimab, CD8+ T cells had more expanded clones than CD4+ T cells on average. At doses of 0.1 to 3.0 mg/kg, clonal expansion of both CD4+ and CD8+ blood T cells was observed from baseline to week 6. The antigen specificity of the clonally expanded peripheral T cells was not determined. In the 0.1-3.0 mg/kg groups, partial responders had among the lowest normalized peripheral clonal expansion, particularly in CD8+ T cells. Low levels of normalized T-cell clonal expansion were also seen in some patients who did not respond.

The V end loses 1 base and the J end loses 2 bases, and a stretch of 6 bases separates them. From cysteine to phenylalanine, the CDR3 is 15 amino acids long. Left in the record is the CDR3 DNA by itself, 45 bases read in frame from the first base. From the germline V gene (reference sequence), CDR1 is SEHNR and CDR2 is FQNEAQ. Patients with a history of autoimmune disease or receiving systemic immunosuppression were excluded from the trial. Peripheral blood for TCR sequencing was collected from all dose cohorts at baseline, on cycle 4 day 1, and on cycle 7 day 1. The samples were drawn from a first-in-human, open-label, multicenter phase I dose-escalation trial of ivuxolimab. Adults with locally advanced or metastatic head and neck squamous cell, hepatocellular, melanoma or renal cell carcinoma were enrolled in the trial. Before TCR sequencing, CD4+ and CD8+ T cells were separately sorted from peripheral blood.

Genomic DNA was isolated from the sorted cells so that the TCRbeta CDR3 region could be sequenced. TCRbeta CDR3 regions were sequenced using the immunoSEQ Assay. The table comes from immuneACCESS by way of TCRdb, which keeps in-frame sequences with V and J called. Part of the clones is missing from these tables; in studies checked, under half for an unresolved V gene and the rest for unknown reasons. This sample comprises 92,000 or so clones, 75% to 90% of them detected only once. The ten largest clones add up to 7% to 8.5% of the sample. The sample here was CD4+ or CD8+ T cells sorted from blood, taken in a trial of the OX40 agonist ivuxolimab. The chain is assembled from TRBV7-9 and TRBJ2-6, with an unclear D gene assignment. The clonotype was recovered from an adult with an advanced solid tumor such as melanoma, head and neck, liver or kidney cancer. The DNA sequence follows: TGTGCCAGCAGCTTAGATATCGCTGGGGCCAACGTCCTGACTTTC. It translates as CASSLDIAGANVLTF.